This TCR beta chain was identified during a study of response to subunit inactivated influenza vaccine. This clonotype was observed at least ten times. Its antigen remains unknown. MiXCR, run by TCRdb on the RT-PCR reads, gives a single entry per CDR3 protein. The sample lists about 650,000 distinct CDR3 sequences, 15% to 19% seen once, with about 9.9% in the top ten. Overall study results and limits: That few new T cells are recruited by each seasonal influenza vaccination was the authors' suggestion.

CDR3 length equals 15 residues. Trimming left V 5 bases short and J 2 bases short, with 12 bases between. Per the germline V gene, CDR1 is SEHNR and CDR2 is FQNEAQ (reference sequence). The rearrangement joins TRBV7-9 to TRBJ1-4; D is ambiguous. The source was PBMCs from blood, collected 11 to 12 days after vaccination. This TCR was sampled from a man aged 45-60 years who received an inactivated influenza vaccine. The CDR3 here is CASSEPLRTNEKLFF. Written as DNA, the CDR3 is TGTGCCAGCAGCGAACCTTTAAGGACTAATGAAAAACTGTTTTTT.